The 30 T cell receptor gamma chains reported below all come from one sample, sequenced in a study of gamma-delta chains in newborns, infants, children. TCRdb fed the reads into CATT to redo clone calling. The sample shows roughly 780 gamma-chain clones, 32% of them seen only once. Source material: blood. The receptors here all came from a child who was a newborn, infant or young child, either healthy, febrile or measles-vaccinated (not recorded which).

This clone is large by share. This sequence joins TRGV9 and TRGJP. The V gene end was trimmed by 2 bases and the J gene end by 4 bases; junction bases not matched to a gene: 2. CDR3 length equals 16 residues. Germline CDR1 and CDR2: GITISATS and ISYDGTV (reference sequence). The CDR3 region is CALWEDQELGKKIKVF. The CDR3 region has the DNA TGTGCCTTGTGGGAGGATCAAGAGTTGGGCAAAAAAATCAAGGTATTT.

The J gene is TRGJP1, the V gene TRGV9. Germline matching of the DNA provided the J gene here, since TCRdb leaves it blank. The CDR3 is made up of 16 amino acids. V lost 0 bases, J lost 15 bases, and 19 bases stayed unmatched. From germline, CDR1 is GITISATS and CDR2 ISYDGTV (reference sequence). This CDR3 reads CALWEVQVLGKKIKIF. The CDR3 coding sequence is TGTGCCTTGTGGGAGGTGCAGGTGTTGGGCAAAAAAATCAAGATATTT.

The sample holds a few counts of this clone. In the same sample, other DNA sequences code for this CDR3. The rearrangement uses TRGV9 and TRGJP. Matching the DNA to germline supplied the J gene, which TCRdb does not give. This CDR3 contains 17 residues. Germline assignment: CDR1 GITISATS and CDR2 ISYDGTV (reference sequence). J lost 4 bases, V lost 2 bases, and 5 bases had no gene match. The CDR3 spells CALWEALQELGKKIKVF. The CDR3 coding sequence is TGTGCCTTGTGGGAGGCGCTTCAAGAGTTGGGCAAAAAAATCAAGGTATTT.

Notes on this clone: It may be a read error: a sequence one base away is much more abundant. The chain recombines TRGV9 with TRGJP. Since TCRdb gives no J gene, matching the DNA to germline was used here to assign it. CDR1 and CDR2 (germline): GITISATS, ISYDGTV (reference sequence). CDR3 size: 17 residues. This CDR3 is CALWEAWQEVGKKIKVF. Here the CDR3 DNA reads TGTGCCTTGTGGGAGGCGTGGCAAGAGGTGGGCAAAAAAATCAAGGTATTT.

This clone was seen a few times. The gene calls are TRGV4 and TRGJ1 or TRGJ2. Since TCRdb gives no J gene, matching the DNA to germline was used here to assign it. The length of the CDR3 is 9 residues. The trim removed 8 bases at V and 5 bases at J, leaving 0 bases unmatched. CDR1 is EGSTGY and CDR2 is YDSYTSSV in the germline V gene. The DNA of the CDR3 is TGTGCCACCTATTATAAGAAACTCTTT. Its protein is CATYYKKLF.

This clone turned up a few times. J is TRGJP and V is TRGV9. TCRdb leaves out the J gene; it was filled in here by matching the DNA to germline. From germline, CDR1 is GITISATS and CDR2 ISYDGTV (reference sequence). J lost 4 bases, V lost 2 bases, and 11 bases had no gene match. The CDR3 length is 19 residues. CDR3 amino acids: CALWEDLAFQELGKKIKVF. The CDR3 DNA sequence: TGTGCCTTGTGGGAGGACCTAGCCTTTCAAGAGTTGGGCAAAAAAATCAAGGTATTT.

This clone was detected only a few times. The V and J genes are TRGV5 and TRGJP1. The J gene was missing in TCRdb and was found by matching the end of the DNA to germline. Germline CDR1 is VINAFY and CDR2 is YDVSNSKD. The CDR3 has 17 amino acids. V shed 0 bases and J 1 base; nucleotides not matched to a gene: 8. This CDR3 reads CATWDRGGVTTGWFKIF. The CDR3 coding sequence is TGTGCCACCTGGGACAGGGGGGGGGTTACCACTGGTTGGTTCAAGATATTT.

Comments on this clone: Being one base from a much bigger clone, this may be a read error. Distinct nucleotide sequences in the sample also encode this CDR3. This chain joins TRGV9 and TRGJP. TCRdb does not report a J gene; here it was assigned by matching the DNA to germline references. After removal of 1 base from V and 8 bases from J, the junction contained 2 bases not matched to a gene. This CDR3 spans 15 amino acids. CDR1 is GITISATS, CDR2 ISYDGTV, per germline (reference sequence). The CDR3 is CALWEVKLGKKIKVF. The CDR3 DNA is TGTGCCTTGTGGGAGGTAAAGTTGGGCAAAAAAATCAAGGTATTT.

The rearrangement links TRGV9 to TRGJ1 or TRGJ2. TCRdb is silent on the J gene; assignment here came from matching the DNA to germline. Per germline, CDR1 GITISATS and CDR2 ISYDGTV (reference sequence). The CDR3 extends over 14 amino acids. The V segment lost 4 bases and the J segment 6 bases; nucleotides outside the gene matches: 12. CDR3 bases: TGTGCCTTGTGGGACTCCCCCCTTATTTATAAGAAACTCTTT. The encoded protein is CALWDSPLIYKKLF.

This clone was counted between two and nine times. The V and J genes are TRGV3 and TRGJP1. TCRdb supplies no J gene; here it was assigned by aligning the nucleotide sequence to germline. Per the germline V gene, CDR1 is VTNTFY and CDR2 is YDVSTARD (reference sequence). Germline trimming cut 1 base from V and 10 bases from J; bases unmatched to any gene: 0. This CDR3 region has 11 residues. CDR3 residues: CATWDSWFKIF. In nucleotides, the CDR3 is TGTGCCACCTGGGACAGTTGGTTCAAGATATTT.

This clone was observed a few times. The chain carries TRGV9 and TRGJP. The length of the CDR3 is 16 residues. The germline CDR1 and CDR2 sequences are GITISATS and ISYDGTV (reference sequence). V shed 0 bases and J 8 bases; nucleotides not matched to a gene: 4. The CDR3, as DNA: TGTGCCTTGTGGGAGGTGCCCAAGTTGGGCAAAAAAATCAAGGTATTT. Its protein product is CALWEVPKLGKKIKVF.

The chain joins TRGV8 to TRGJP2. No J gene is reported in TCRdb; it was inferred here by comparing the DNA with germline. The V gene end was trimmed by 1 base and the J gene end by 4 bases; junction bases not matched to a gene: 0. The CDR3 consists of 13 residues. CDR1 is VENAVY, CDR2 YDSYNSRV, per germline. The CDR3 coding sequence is TGTGCCACCTGGGATAGTAGTGATTGGATCAAGACGTTT. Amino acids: CATWDSSDWIKTF.

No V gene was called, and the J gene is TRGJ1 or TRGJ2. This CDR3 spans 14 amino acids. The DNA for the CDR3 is TGTGCCACCTGTGACAGGCCGAATTATTATAAGAAACTCTTT. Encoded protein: CATCDRPNYYKKLF.

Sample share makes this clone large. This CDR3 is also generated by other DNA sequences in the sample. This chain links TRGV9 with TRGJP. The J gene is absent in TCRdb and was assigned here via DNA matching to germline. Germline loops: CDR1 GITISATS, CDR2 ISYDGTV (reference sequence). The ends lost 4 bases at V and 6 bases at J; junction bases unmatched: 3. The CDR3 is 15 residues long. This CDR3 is CALWERELGKKIKVF. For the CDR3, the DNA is TGTGCCTTGTGGGAACGAGAGTTGGGCAAAAAAATCAAGGTATTT.

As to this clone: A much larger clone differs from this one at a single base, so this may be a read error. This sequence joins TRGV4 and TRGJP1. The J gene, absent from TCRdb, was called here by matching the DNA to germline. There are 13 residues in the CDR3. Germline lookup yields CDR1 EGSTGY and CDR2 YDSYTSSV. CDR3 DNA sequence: TGTGCCCCCTGGGATGGGTTTGGTTGGTTCAAGATATTT. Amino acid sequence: CAPWDGFGWFKIF.

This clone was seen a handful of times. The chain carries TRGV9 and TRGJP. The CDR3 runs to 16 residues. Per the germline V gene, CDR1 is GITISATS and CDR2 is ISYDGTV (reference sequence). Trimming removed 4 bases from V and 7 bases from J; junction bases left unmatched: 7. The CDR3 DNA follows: TGTGCCTTGTGGGACCCCTTTGAGTTGGGCAAAAAAATCAAGGTATTT. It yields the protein CALWDPFELGKKIKVF.

The CDR3 protein is CALWEAPLYYKKLF. The DNA of the CDR3 is TGTGCCTTGTGGGAGGCGCCCCTTTATTATAAGAAACTCTTT. V usage is TRGV9 and J usage is TRGJ1 or TRGJ2. The J gene, left out of TCRdb, was set here by checking the DNA against germline. Trimming at V came to 2 bases and at J to 3 bases, leaving 7 bases not matched to a gene. Germline-derived CDR1 and CDR2 are GITISATS and ISYDGTV (reference sequence). The CDR3 totals 14 residues.

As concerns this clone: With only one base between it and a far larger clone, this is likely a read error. The CDR3 sequence is CATWGSDWIKTF. CDR3 nucleotide sequence: TGTGCCACCTGGGGTAGTGATTGGATCAAGACGTTT. The V call is TRGV8, the J call TRGJP2. The J gene, absent from TCRdb, was called here by matching the DNA to germline. Germline CDR1 VENAVY, CDR2 YDSYNSRV. The CDR3 has 12 residues. Trimming took 5 bases from V and 3 from J; bases not matched to a gene: 0.

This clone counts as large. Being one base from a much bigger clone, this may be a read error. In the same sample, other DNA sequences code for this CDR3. CDR3 nucleotide sequence: TGTGCCTTGTGGGAGGTGCAGGAGTTGGGCAAAAAAATCAAGGTATTT. Translation gives CALWEVQELGKKIKVF. This chain connects TRGV9 to TRGJP. The J gene comes from matching the DNA to germline here; TCRdb lacks it. Germline loops: CDR1 GITISATS, CDR2 ISYDGTV (reference sequence). This CDR3 has 16 residues. With 0 bases clipped from V and 7 bases from J, the junction kept 3 bases outside the gene matches.

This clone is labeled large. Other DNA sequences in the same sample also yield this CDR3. The CDR3: CALWEVQQELGKKIKVF. The DNA for the CDR3 is TGTGCCTTGTGGGAGGTGCAGCAAGAGTTGGGCAAAAAAATCAAGGTATTT. This chain joins TRGV9 and TRGJP. The J gene was missing in TCRdb and was found by matching the end of the DNA to germline. The CDR3 is 17 residues long. With 0 bases clipped from V and 3 bases from J, the junction kept 2 bases outside the gene matches. Germline V gene data show CDR1 as GITISATS and CDR2 as ISYDGTV (reference sequence).

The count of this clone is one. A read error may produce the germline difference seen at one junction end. The CDR3 loop is CALWEVRQELGKKTKVF. The DNA for the CDR3 is TGTGCCTTGTGGGAGGTGCGACAAGAGTTGGGCAAAAAAACCAAGGTATTT. V and J are TRGV9 and TRGJP. No J gene was available from TCRdb, and it was assigned here by a germline match of the DNA. The CDR3 has 17 residues. Germline assignment: CDR1 GITISATS and CDR2 ISYDGTV (reference sequence).

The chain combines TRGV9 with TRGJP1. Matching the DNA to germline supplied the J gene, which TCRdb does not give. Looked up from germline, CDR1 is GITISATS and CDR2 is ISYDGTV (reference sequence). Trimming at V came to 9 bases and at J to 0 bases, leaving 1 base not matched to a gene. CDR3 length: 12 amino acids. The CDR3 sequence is CALDTTGWFKIF. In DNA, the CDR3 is TGTGCCTTGGATACCACTGGTTGGTTCAAGATATTT.

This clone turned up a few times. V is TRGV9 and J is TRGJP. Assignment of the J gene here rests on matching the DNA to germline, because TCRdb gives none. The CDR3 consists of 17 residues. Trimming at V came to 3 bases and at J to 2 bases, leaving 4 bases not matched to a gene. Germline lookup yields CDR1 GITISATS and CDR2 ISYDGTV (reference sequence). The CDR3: CALWEPRQELGKKIKVF. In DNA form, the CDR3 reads TGTGCCTTGTGGGAGCCTCGGCAAGAGTTGGGCAAAAAAATCAAGGTATTT.

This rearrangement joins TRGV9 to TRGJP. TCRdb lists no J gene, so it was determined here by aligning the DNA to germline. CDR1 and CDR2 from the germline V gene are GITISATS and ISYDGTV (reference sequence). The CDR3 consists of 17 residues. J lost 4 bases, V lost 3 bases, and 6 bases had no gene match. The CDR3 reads CALWESPQELGKKIKVF. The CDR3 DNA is TGTGCCTTGTGGGAGTCCCCTCAAGAGTTGGGCAAAAAAATCAAGGTATTT.

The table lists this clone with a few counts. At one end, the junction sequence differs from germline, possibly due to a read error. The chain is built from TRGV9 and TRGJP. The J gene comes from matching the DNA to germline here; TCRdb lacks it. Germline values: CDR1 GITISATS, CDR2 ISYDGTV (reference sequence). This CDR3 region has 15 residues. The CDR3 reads CALWVKELGKKIKVF. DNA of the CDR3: TGCGCCTTGTGGGTAAAAGAGTTGGGCAAAAAAATCAAGGTATTT.

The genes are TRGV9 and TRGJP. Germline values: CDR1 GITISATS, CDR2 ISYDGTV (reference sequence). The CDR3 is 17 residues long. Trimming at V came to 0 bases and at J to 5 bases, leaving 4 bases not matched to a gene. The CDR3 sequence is CALWEVTEELGKKIKVF. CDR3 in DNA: TGTGCCTTGTGGGAGGTGACGGAAGAGTTGGGCAAAAAAATCAAGGTATTT.

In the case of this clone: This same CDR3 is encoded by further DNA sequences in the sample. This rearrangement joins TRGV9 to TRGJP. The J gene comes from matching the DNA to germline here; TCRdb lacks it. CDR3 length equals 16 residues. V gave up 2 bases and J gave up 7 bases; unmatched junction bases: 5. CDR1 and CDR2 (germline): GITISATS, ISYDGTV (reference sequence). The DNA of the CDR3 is TGTGCCTTGTGGGAGGCACGGGAGTTGGGCAAAAAAATCAAGGTATTT. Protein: CALWEARELGKKIKVF.

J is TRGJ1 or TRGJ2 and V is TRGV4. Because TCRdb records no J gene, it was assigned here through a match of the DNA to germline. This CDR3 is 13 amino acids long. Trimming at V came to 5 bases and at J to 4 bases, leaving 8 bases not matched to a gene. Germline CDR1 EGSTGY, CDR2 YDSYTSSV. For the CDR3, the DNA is TGTGCCACCTGGGGCAGCGGATATTATAAGAAACTCTTT. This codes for CATWGSGYYKKLF.

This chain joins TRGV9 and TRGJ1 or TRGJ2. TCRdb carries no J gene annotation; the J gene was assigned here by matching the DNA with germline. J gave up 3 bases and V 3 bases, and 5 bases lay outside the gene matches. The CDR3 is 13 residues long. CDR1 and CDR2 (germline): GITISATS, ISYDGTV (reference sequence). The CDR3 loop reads CALWELPYYKKLF. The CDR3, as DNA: TGTGCCTTGTGGGAGTTGCCTTATTATAAGAAACTCTTT.

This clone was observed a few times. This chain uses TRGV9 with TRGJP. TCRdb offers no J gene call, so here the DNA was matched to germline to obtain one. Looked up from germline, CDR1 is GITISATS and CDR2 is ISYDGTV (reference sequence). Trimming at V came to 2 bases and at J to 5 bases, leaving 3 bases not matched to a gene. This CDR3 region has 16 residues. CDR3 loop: CALWEAEELGKKIKVF. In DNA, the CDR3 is TGTGCCTTGTGGGAGGCGGAAGAGTTGGGCAAAAAAATCAAGGTATTT.